The 9 T cell receptor beta chains in this list originate from one sample, sequenced in a study of blood T cell repertoires in COVID-19. This table comes from immunoSEQ multiplex PCR, and its TCRdb copy is limited to in-frame clones, with some not included. The sample has approximately 260,000 clones; 88% are singletons. Sample: peripheral blood. The receptor source for this set is a woman in her 70s with COVID-19, enrolled during active disease.

This clone was seen just once. J is TRBJ1-1 and V is TRBV24-1; D gene uncertain. Trimming stripped 0 bases from V and 1 base from J, with 2 bases between. Germline assignment: CDR1 KGHDR and CDR2 SFDVKD. The CDR3 runs to 13 residues. CDR3 amino acids: CATSDLQNTEAFF. The CDR3 bases are TGTGCCACCAGTGATTTGCAGAACACTGAAGCTTTCTTT.

This clone was observed a handful of times. The sample holds other DNA sequences that translate to the same CDR3. The V call is TRBV5-1, the J call TRBJ1-1, with unresolved D. V lost 4 bases to trimming and J lost 1 base, with 5 bases between them. Germline CDR1 and CDR2: SGHRS and YFSETQ. The CDR3 length is 12 residues. The CDR3 protein is CASSRGNTEAFF. DNA for the CDR3: TGCGCCAGCAGCCGGGGGAACACTGAAGCTTTCTTT.

This chain joins TRBV9 and TRBJ1-1; 8 bases match TRBD1. The CDR3 runs to 16 residues. Per germline, CDR1 SGDLS and CDR2 YYNGEE. V dropped 0 bases and J dropped 4; count of bases not matched to a gene: 8. CDR3 sequence reads: CASSVGAGGYGTEAFF. CDR3 in DNA: TGTGCCAGCAGCGTAGGAGCAGGGGGCTATGGCACTGAAGCTTTCTTT.

The chain joins TRBV11-1 to TRBJ2-1, with D tentatively TRBD1 (6 bases). The germline CDR1 and CDR2 sequences are SGHAT and FQDESV (reference sequence). Between the trimmed V and J ends, which lost 3 bases and 3 bases, there was a span of 9 bases. The CDR3 sequence is 14 residues long. This CDR3 is CASSFTGNYNEQFF. CDR3 in DNA: TGTGCCAGCAGCTTCACAGGGAACTACAATGAGCAGTTCTTC.

This chain connects TRBV3-1 (or the pseudogene TRBV3-2) to TRBJ1-1; D is unresolved. The CDR3 has 14 residues. The germline V gene has CDR1 LGHDT and CDR2 YNNKEL (reference sequence). Trimming removed 4 bases at V and 0 bases at J, with 9 bases between. The CDR3 DNA reads TGTGCCAGCAGCCCCGTGGCGGTGAACACTGAAGCTTTCTTT. Protein product: CASSPVAVNTEAFF.

V is TRBV19 and J is TRBJ1-5; D is unclear. Germline V gene data show CDR1 as LNHDA and CDR2 as SQIVND (reference sequence). Trimming removed 3 bases from V and 7 bases from J, with 13 bases in between. The CDR3 runs to 14 residues. CDR3 in amino acids: CASSIPTRNQPQHF. CDR3 bases: TGTGCCAGTAGTATCCCCACGCGGAACCAGCCCCAGCATTTT. The whole variable domain, filled in from reference TRBV19 and TRBJ1-5, reads DGGITQSPKYLFRKEGQNVTLSCEQNLNHDAMYWYRQDPGQGLRLIYYSQIVNDFQKGDIAEGYSVSREKKESFPLTVTSAQKNPTAFYLCASSIPTRNQPQHFGDGTRLSIL.

The V call is TRBV5-6, the J call TRBJ2-7; TRBD2 matches 15 bases. The J segment lost 1 base and the V segment lost 3 bases, leaving 5 bases of the junction unmatched. Per the germline V gene, CDR1 is SGHDT and CDR2 is YYEEEE. There are 17 residues in the CDR3. CDR3: CASSSRTSGRASYEQYF. Written as DNA, the CDR3 is TGTGCCAGCAGCTCCAGGACTAGCGGGAGGGCATCCTACGAGCAGTACTTC.

The DNA of the CDR3 is TGTGCCAGCAGCTTAGCGGGAGCTGCAGATACGCAGTATTTT. This sequence encodes CASSLAGAADTQYF. This chain connects TRBV7-8 to TRBJ2-3; D might be TRBD2 (5 bases). The CDR3 has 14 residues. The ends were cut back, 0 bases at V and 4 bases at J, with 8 bases in the middle. The V gene's germline CDR1 is SGHVS and CDR2 FQNEAQ.

The rearrangement joins TRBV30 to TRBJ1-4, with D perhaps matching TRBD1 (5 bases). CDR3 length equals 14 residues. V was pared by 4 bases and J by 7 bases, with 16 bases between. Germline V lookup: CDR1 GTSNPN, CDR2 SVGIG (reference sequence). CDR3 sequence reads: CAWTLGGGGEKLFF. CDR3 bases: TGTGCCTGGACCCTCGGGGGGGGAGGTGAAAAACTGTTTTTT.